A selection of T cell receptor beta chains follows, all from one sample in a study of shared clonotypes between healthy human individuals. Libraries were prepared by immunoSEQ multiplex PCR; TCRdb keeps only in-frame clonotypes and omits some of them. The sample lists a few million clones; more than 80% were seen once. The sample was naive CD4+ T cells from PBMCs. The source is a man younger than 35 in good health. Some clones in this sample may be carry-over from other donors' samples. The CDR3 runs from the conserved cysteine through the conserved F or W. Fields, in order: D gene, CDR3 length, J gene, V gene, clone size, CDR3 protein, CDR3 DNA. The D gene is left open where the match is weak. Clone sizes are given selectively: once, few, many, or a class where the clone is expanded.

D: TRBD1; length: 15; J: TRBJ1-4; V: TRBV5-6; size: .; CDR3: CASSSGNRGGEKLFF; DNA: TGTGCCAGCAGCTCAGGAAACAGGGGTGGTGAAAAACTGTTTTTT
D: .; length: 13; J: TRBJ1-1; V: TRBV30; size: few; CDR3: CAWSALSNTEAFF; DNA: TGTGCCTGGAGTGCACTGTCGAACACTGAAGCTTTCTTT
D: .; length: 17; J: TRBJ2-5; V: TRBV18; size: .; CDR3: CASSLTVPPTHGETQYF; DNA: TGTGCCAGCTCACTTACAGTACCACCCACCCATGGTGAGACCCAGTACTTC
D: TRBD2; length: 15; J: TRBJ2-7; V: TRBV6-1; size: .; CDR3: CASSEAPSGAYEQYF; DNA: TGTGCCAGCAGTGAAGCCCCTAGCGGAGCCTACGAGCAGTACTTC
D: .; length: 13; J: TRBJ1-5; V: TRBV18; size: .; CDR3: CASSPGSNQPQHF; DNA: TGTGCCAGCTCACCAGGTTCCAATCAGCCCCAGCATTTT
D: .; length: 14; J: TRBJ2-3; V: TRBV29-1; size: .; CDR3: CSVEDRLLGDTQYF; DNA: TGCAGCGTTGAAGATCGACTCCTTGGAGATACGCAGTATTTT
D: .; length: 14; J: TRBJ2-1; V: TRBV7-2; size: .; CDR3: CASSLRPIGGEQFF; DNA: TGTGCCAGCAGCTTACGGCCTATCGGCGGTGAGCAGTTCTTC
D: .; length: 14; J: TRBJ2-7; V: TRBV18; size: .; CDR3: CASSPTHGEDEQYF; DNA: TGTGCCAGCTCACCAACTCACGGGGAGGACGAGCAGTACTTC
D: .; length: 12; J: TRBJ2-7; V: TRBV5-1; size: .; CDR3: CASSLDRVEQYF; DNA: TGCGCCAGCAGCTTGGACCGGGTCGAGCAGTACTTC
D: TRBD2; length: 20; J: TRBJ2-1; V: TRBV14; size: .; CDR3: CASSLLGLAGLPSSYNEQFF; DNA: TGTGCCAGCAGCCTCCTCGGGCTAGCGGGGCTGCCTTCCTCCTACAATGAGCAGTTCTTC
D: .; length: 15; J: TRBJ1-3; V: TRBV28; size: .; CDR3: CASSRTGTSGNTIYF; DNA: TGTGCCAGCAGTCGTACAGGGACCTCTGGAAACACCATATATTTT
D: TRBD2; length: 16; J: TRBJ2-1; V: TRBV5-1; size: .; CDR3: CASSPPLAGRGDEQFF; DNA: TGCGCCAGCAGCCCACCGCTAGCGGGGCGGGGGGATGAGCAGTTCTTC
D: TRBD2; length: 19; J: TRBJ2-1; V: TRBV28; size: .; CDR3: CASSLMGTSGMYYSTSRFF; DNA: TGTGCCAGCAGTTTGATGGGGACTAGCGGGATGTATTACAGTACCAGCAGGTTCTTC